Shown below are 3 T cell receptor beta chains from a single sample sequenced in a study of cytomegalovirus exposure and HLA in healthy donors. PCR was performed using 60 Vbeta and 13 Jbeta primers. Here immunoSEQ multiplex PCR was the method, and the copy in TCRdb shows in-frame clones only, minus some. The sample comprises fewer than 200,000 clones, around 72% of which are singletons, and about 2.3% rests with the top ten. The sample taken for sequencing was PBMCs. These receptors came from a female donor in good health and CMV-seronegative.

This clone was counted only a few times. J is TRBJ2-4 and V is TRBV29-1; D gene ambiguous. This CDR3 has 13 residues. The V gene lost 3 bases and the J gene lost 0 bases, with 6 bases spanning the gap. Per germline, CDR1 SQVTM and CDR2 ANQGSEA. CDR3 sequence: CSVETLAKNIQYF. The CDR3 DNA is TGCAGCGTTGAGACATTAGCCAAAAACATTCAGTACTTC.

The rearrangement joins TRBV10-3 to TRBJ2-7; D unresolved. Between the trimmed V and J ends, which lost 5 bases and 0 bases, there was a span of 11 bases. Germline V gene data show CDR1 as ENHRY and CDR2 as SYGVKD. This CDR3 contains 14 residues. CDR3 sequence (DNA): TGTGCCATCAGTCGCGACGCTAGCTCCTACGAGCAGTACTTC. This gives the protein CAISRDASSYEQYF.

CDR3 in amino acids: CASSHGGLQETQYF. The CDR3 bases are TGTGCCAGCAGCCATGGGGGACTGCAAGAGACCCAGTACTTC. V usage is TRBV5-5 and J usage is TRBJ2-5; maybe TRBD2 (6 bases). The CDR3 is 14 residues long. CDR1 and CDR2 from the germline V gene are SGHKS and YYEKEE (reference sequence). The ends were cut back, 4 bases at V and 2 bases at J, with 12 bases in the middle.